The entry that follows covers one TCR beta chain sequence. Some clones are missing from TCRdb's copy, which holds only in-frame ones; the method was immunoSEQ multiplex PCR. The sample has roughly 61,000 clones; around 97% are singletons. Trimming removed 5 bases at V and 6 bases at J, with 19 bases between. In germline, CDR1 is MNHEY, CDR2 SVGAGI. The CDR3 contains 15 residues. The data originate from a study of technical replicates of blood from several donors. This rearrangement joins TRBV6-5 to TRBJ1-2; D remains unclear. Sequenced input: T cells isolated from PBMCs. The sequence was obtained from a human donor in good health. CDR3 DNA: TGTGCCAGCAGTGTTCGCGTGGATGAGGTCGATGGCTACACCTTC. Protein product: CASSVRVDEVDGYTF.